The 32 T cell receptor beta chains listed next were all sequenced from one sample in a study of memory CD4+ T cells and cytomegalovirus serostatus (dated by TCRdb to about 2019). Library preparation used the immunoSEQ multiplex PCR assay. Held by TCRdb, this immuneACCESS table contains in-frame sequences only and omits some clones. Under half of the omission traces to an unresolved V gene where checked; the cause of the rest is unknown. For this sample the table gives approximately 70,000 clones, of which about three quarters were detected only once. 4% to 5.5% of the sample lies in the top ten. A FACSAria II was used to sort memory CD4+ T cells, defined as single viable CD3+CD4+CD8-CD45RO+ cells. The sequenced sample consisted of memory CD4+ T cells from blood. These receptors were obtained from an adult in good health and CMV-seropositive.

This sequence joins TRBV7-3 and TRBJ2-1, with D unclear. V gave up 4 bases and J gave up 4 bases, with 11 bases separating them. This CDR3 region has 14 residues. In germline, CDR1 is SGHTA, CDR2 FQGTGA. Written as DNA, the CDR3 is TGTGCCAGCAGCTACGGTGGGCGGTACAATGAGCAGTTCTTC. Encoded protein: CASSYGGRYNEQFF.

The rearrangement joins TRBV19 to TRBJ1-1; D unclear. Trimming stripped 6 bases from V and 2 bases from J, with 10 bases between. Germline-derived CDR1 and CDR2 are LNHDA and SQIVND (reference sequence). CDR3 size: 13 residues. The CDR3 coding sequence is TGTGCCAGTAGCGAAGACCGAAACACTGAAGCTTTCTTT. Amino acids: CASSEDRNTEAFF. Full variable domain (missing parts from reference TRBV19 and TRBJ1-1): DGGITQSPKYLFRKEGQNVTLSCEQNLNHDAMYWYRQDPGQGLRLIYYSQIVNDFQKGDIAEGYSVSREKKESFPLTVTSAQKNPTAFYLCASSEDRNTEAFFGQGTRLTVV.

The chain recombines TRBV11-3 with TRBJ2-3; D call uncertain. From germline, CDR1 is SGHNT and CDR2 YENEEA. The length of the CDR3 is 13 residues. Between the trimmed V and J ends, which lost 0 bases and 2 bases, there was a span of 3 bases. CDR3 nucleotide sequence: TGTGCCAGCAGCTTAGAATCCACAGATACGCAGTATTTT. It is translated as CASSLESTDTQYF.

The rearrangement uses TRBV2 and TRBJ2-3; no definite D call. The germline V gene encodes CDR1 SNHLY and CDR2 FYNNEI. The CDR3 totals 12 residues. V was shortened by 6 bases and J by 2 bases, with 6 bases between the two germline ends. As DNA, the CDR3 is TGTGCCAGCAGGGCCAACACAGATACGCAGTATTTT. Translation: CASRANTDTQYF.

The V call is TRBV6-6, the J call TRBJ1-4, with a possible D match to TRBD1 (5 bases). Trimming shortened V by 3 bases and J by 3 bases, and 8 bases separated the two germline ends. The V gene's germline CDR1 is MNHNY and CDR2 SVGAGI (reference sequence). This CDR3 contains 14 residues. The chain's CDR3 is CASSYGGSNEKLFF. DNA of the CDR3: TGTGCCAGCAGTTATGGGGGGTCTAATGAAAAACTGTTTTTT.

This rearrangement joins TRBV27 to TRBJ1-1; a weak D match, TRBD1 (6 bases). This CDR3 is built from 14 residues. Trimming cost V 5 bases and J 3 bases, with 13 bases left between them. The germline V gene has CDR1 MNHEY and CDR2 SMNVEV (reference sequence). The CDR3 protein is CASSINRDYTEAFF. The CDR3 DNA follows: TGTGCCAGCAGTATAAACAGGGACTACACTGAAGCTTTCTTT.

The chain uses TRBV6-5 and TRBJ1-1; no firm D call. CDR3 size: 13 residues. Trimming shortened V by 7 bases and J by 3 bases, and 12 bases separated the two germline ends. Looked up from germline, CDR1 is MNHEY and CDR2 is SVGAGI. CDR3 bases: TGTGCCAGCACCTCAGATATCCACACTGAAGCTTTCTTT. As protein: CASTSDIHTEAFF.

V gene TRBV4-1 combines with J gene TRBJ1-4, with D maybe TRBD1 (5 bases). The CDR3 totals 17 residues. Germline CDR1 MGHRA, CDR2 YSYEKL. V dropped 3 bases and J dropped 0 bases, with 14 bases sitting between them. The CDR3, as DNA: TGCGCCAGCAGCCAGTCGACAGTCCCCTCAACTAATGAAAAACTGTTTTTT. It codes for CASSQSTVPSTNEKLFF.

The V gene is TRBV28, the J gene TRBJ1-2; TRBD1 agrees at 7 bases. Germline CDR1 reads MDHEN; CDR2 reads SYDVKM. The CDR3 extends over 17 amino acids. V gave up 4 bases and J gave up 4 bases; unmatched junction bases: 15. The chain's CDR3 is CASSSTRSDREGYGYTF. The CDR3 DNA reads TGTGCCAGCAGTTCCACAAGGTCCGACAGGGAGGGCTATGGCTACACCTTC.

The V and J genes are TRBV2 and TRBJ2-5, with 7 bases fitting TRBD1. The germline V gene encodes CDR1 SNHLY and CDR2 FYNNEI. The CDR3 has 15 amino acids. V shed 6 bases, J shed 4 bases, and the junction held 11 bases outside the gene matches. The CDR3 coding sequence is TGTGCCAGCAGGAGACAGCAGGGGGTCGGAGAGACCCAGTACTTC. Translating it yields CASRRQQGVGETQYF.

Relative to its sample, this clone is medium-sized (0.01 to 0.1%). The rearrangement uses TRBV5-1 and TRBJ2-7, with 12 bases aligning to TRBD2. Per the germline V gene, CDR1 is SGHRS and CDR2 is YFSETQ. The CDR3 consists of 17 residues. J was trimmed by 0 bases and V by 0 bases; bases with no gene match: 4. CDR3 DNA sequence: TGCGCCAGCAGCTTGGGTCTAGCGGGGGGGCTCTCCTACGAGCAGTACTTC. Its protein product is CASSLGLAGGLSYEQYF.

V and J are TRBV10-3 and TRBJ2-2, with a weak D call TRBD2 (6 bases). Trimming stripped 6 bases from V and 1 base from J, with 21 bases between. Germline V CDR1 and CDR2: ENHRY, SYGVKD. The CDR3 sequence is 18 residues long. As DNA, the CDR3 is TGTGCCATCAGCGTTAACCCGATCGGGGGAGGGAACACCGGGGAGCTGTTTTTT. Its protein product is CAISVNPIGGGNTGELFF.

V is TRBV11-3 and J is TRBJ2-1; 8 bases are a match to TRBD2. CDR1 is SGHNT and CDR2 is YENEEA in the germline V gene. The CDR3 loop spans 15 amino acids. With V trimmed by 3 bases and J by 0 bases, 1 base remained unmatched. DNA of the CDR3: TGTGCCAGCAGCTTTAGCGGGACCTCCTACAATGAGCAGTTCTTC. It translates to CASSFSGTSYNEQFF.

Note on this clone: Other DNA variants within this sample encode the same CDR3. The chain has TRBV5-4 and TRBJ2-7; D gene unclear. Germline CDR1 reads SGHNT; CDR2 reads YYREEE (reference sequence). V lost 3 bases to trimming and J lost 4 bases, with 11 bases between them. This CDR3 is 13 amino acids long. CDR3 loop: CASSSPALYEQYF. Written as DNA, the CDR3 is TGTGCCAGCAGCTCTCCGGCACTGTACGAGCAGTACTTC.

This chain connects TRBV10-3 to TRBJ2-5; TRBD1 matches at 7 bases. Germline CDR1 reads ENHRY; CDR2 reads SYGVKD. With 6 bases clipped from V and 3 bases from J, the junction kept 7 bases outside the gene matches. There are 14 residues in the CDR3. In nucleotides, the CDR3 is TGTGCCATCAGGGGAGACAGGGCAGAAGAGACCCAGTACTTC. Translated, it gives CAIRGDRAEETQYF.

Worth noting for this clone: Mismatch with germline at one junction end may stem from a read error. The same CDR3 can be traced to other DNA sequences in this sample. The V gene is TRBV5-1, the J gene TRBJ1-1; weak D call: TRBD1 (5 bases). This CDR3 comprises 15 residues. In germline, CDR1 is SGHRS, CDR2 YFSETQ. CDR3 loop: CASAGTENVNAEAFF. In DNA form, the CDR3 reads TGCGCCAGCGCCGGGACCGAGAATGTAAACGCTGAGGCTTTCTTT.

This rearrangement joins TRBV27 to TRBJ2-7, with TRBD2 matching over 7 bases. The CDR3 loop spans 15 amino acids. The J segment lost 5 bases and the V segment lost 5 bases, leaving 12 bases of the junction unmatched. Germline V gene data show CDR1 as MNHEY and CDR2 as SMNVEV (reference sequence). The CDR3 here is CASSAGRGGLDEQYF. The CDR3 DNA reads as TGTGCCAGCAGTGCAGGGAGGGGAGGGCTAGACGAGCAGTACTTC.

Written as DNA, the CDR3 is TGTGCCAGCAGTTTCCCAGGGGTTACTGAAGCTTTCTTT. It encodes CASSFPGVTEAFF. The gene calls are TRBV28 and TRBJ1-1; possibly TRBD1 for D (6 bases). Germline loops: CDR1 MDHEN, CDR2 SYDVKM. V shed 3 bases and J shed 5 bases, with 10 bases lying between them. The CDR3 contains 13 residues.

This clone was recorded only once. The chain recombines TRBV7-9 with TRBJ1-5; D is possibly TRBD1 (5 bases). Germline CDR1 reads SEHNR; CDR2 reads FQNEAQ (reference sequence). The CDR3 sequence is 17 residues long. Trimming pared 5 bases from V and 0 bases from J, leaving 17 bases between. The CDR3 is CASSATGLSNSNQPQHF. The CDR3 DNA reads as TGTGCCAGCAGCGCCACGGGACTCAGCAATAGCAATCAGCCCCAGCATTTT.

This chain connects TRBV14 to TRBJ2-7, with D possibly TRBD1 on 6 matching bases. This CDR3 spans 14 amino acids. The germline V and J ends were trimmed by 4 bases and 7 bases, with 17 bases remaining between them. The germline CDR1 and CDR2 sequences are SGHDN and FVKESK. CDR3 residues: CASSLSRTVGEQYF. In DNA, the CDR3 is TGTGCCAGCAGCCTCAGTCGGACAGTGGGGGAGCAGTACTTC.

The chain has TRBV25-1 and TRBJ1-5; D remains unclear. V was shortened by 3 bases and J by 0 bases, with 6 bases between the two germline ends. This CDR3 contains 14 residues. CDR1 and CDR2 (germline): MGHDK, SYGVNS. For the CDR3, the DNA is TGTGCCAGCAGTGACCGGGCTAGCAATCAGCCCCAGCATTTT. Amino acid sequence: CASSDRASNQPQHF.

A remark on this clone: Other nucleotide sequences in the sample specify the same CDR3. The chain uses TRBV6-1 and TRBJ1-5, with D uncertain. Per germline, CDR1 MNHNS and CDR2 SASEGT. V was pared by 2 bases and J by 3 bases, with 11 bases between. The CDR3 totals 15 residues. CDR3 residues: CASSEWGGNNQPQHF. CDR3 nucleotide sequence: TGTGCCAGCAGTGAATGGGGAGGGAACAATCAGCCCCAGCATTTT.

The chain combines TRBV28 with TRBJ2-2, with D tentatively TRBD1 (5 bases). The CDR3 runs 15 residues. Trimming removed 3 bases from V and 5 bases from J, with 13 bases in between. The V gene's germline CDR1 is MDHEN and CDR2 SYDVKM. The CDR3 spells CASSFLGPRTGELFF. CDR3 sequence (DNA): TGTGCCAGCAGTTTCCTGGGGCCGAGGACCGGGGAGCTGTTTTTT.

This chain connects TRBV27 to TRBJ1-5; D gene ambiguous. Trimming stripped 8 bases from V and 4 bases from J, with 9 bases between. Per germline, CDR1 MNHEY and CDR2 SMNVEV (reference sequence). This CDR3 has 12 residues. In DNA form, the CDR3 reads TGTGCCAGCTCGACTCTGAATCAGCCCCAGCATTTT. Protein: CASSTLNQPQHF.

The V gene is TRBV5-4, the J gene TRBJ1-1; 7 nucleotides align to TRBD1. The germline V gene encodes CDR1 SGHNT and CDR2 YYREEE (reference sequence). V shed 3 bases, J shed 1 base, and the junction held 6 bases outside the gene matches. This CDR3 has 15 amino acids. The CDR3 DNA is TGTGCCAGCAGCTGGGCGGGACAGCCGAACACTGAAGCTTTCTTT. It specifies CASSWAGQPNTEAFF.

This clone was seen more than once but under ten times. For the CDR3, the DNA is TGTGCCACTTTGGACAGGGGGGACTATGGCTACACCTTC. Residues: CATLDRGDYGYTF. The chain employs TRBV28 and TRBJ1-2; 10 positions agree with TRBD1. V lost 10 bases, J lost 3 bases, and 5 bases stayed unmatched. This CDR3 region has 13 residues. From germline, CDR1 is MDHEN and CDR2 SYDVKM.

This rearrangement joins TRBV19 to TRBJ2-5; 7 bases line up with TRBD1. CDR3 length: 13 residues. V gave up 8 bases and J gave up 1 base; unmatched junction bases: 4. Germline-derived CDR1 and CDR2 are LNHDA and SQIVND (reference sequence). CDR3 sequence reads: CASAGQVQETQYF. CDR3 bases: TGTGCCAGTGCTGGACAGGTCCAAGAGACCCAGTACTTC.

The CDR3 nucleotides read TGTGCCAGCAGCGTGGGGGACAGGGCGCAGCCCCAGCATTTT. This translates into CASSVGDRAQPQHF. J is TRBJ1-5 and V is TRBV9, with 9 bases that match TRBD1. The CDR3 loop spans 14 amino acids. CDR1 is SGDLS, CDR2 YYNGEE, per germline. V shed 2 bases, J shed 7 bases, and the junction held 4 bases outside the gene matches.

The V gene is TRBV7-9, the J gene TRBJ2-1; 11 nucleotides line up with TRBD2. This CDR3 is 19 amino acids long. V lost 5 bases to trimming and J lost 2 bases; unmatched junction nucleotides: 14. Germline V gene sequence: CDR1 SEHNR, CDR2 FQNEAQ (reference sequence). For the CDR3, the DNA is TGTGCCAGCAGCCGAATCGGGGCTAGCGGGGGGAAGACCTACAATGAGCAGTTCTTC. It is translated as CASSRIGASGGKTYNEQFF. Complete variable domain (other parts from reference TRBV7-9 and TRBJ2-1): DTGVSQNPRHKITKRGQNVTFRCDPISEHNRLYWYRQTLGQGPEFLTYFQNEAQLEKSRLLSDRFSAERPKGSFSTLEIQRTEQGDSAMYLCASSRIGASGGKTYNEQFFGPGTRLTVL.

In this sample, this clone turned up many times. This chain links TRBV5-1 with TRBJ1-1; no clear D gene. The CDR3 consists of 13 residues. Looked up from germline, CDR1 is SGHRS and CDR2 is YFSETQ. The germline V and J ends were trimmed by 3 bases and 1 base, with 7 bases remaining between them. CDR3 nucleotides: TGCGCCAGCAGCTACACTAAGAACACTGAAGCTTTCTTT. Translating it yields CASSYTKNTEAFF. Complete variable domain (other parts from reference TRBV5-1 and TRBJ1-1): KAGVTQTPRYLIKTRGQQVTLSCSPISGHRSVSWYQQTPGQGLQFLFEYFSETQRNKGNFPGRFSGRQFSNSRSEMNVSTLELGDSALYLCASSYTKNTEAFFGQGTRLTVV.

The chain links TRBV6-1 to TRBJ2-7; 8 positions match TRBD1. Germline V gene sequence: CDR1 MNHNS, CDR2 SASEGT. With V trimmed by 4 bases and J by 4 bases, 15 bases remained unmatched. The length of the CDR3 is 17 residues. The CDR3 is CASSVRQGRTGGYEQYF. The CDR3 nucleotides read TGTGCCAGCAGTGTAAGACAGGGGCGAACTGGGGGTTACGAGCAGTACTTC.

The rearrangement joins TRBV2 to TRBJ2-2, with D perhaps matching TRBD2 (5 bases). The CDR3 consists of 13 residues. Per the germline V gene, CDR1 is SNHLY and CDR2 is FYNNEI. V was cut by 7 bases and J by 7 bases, with 13 bases left in between. The CDR3 spells CASIQAEVGELFF. DNA of the CDR3: TGTGCCAGCATCCAAGCGGAGGTCGGGGAGCTGTTTTTT.